A single sample gave rise to the 13 T cell receptor beta chains below, sequenced in a study of T cells in Graves' hyperthyroidism and ophthalmopathy. Amplification of TCR beta CDR3 regions used RNA as the template. An initial round of RT-PCR targeting the TCR CDR3 relied on the HTBI primer set. Using its own MiXCR run on the multiplex PCR reads, TCRdb lists one record per CDR3 protein. This sample carries over 250,000 distinct CDR3 sequences, 25% to 30% of them seen once, and the ten largest clones take 20% to 30%. The sample was blood. The receptors originated from a man aged 40-55 years with Graves' hyperthyroidism that later progressed to Graves' ophthalmopathy.

This clonotype occurred many times. The J gene is TRBJ1-2, the V gene TRBV29-1, with 9 bases identical to TRBD1. From germline, CDR1 is SQVTM and CDR2 ANQGSEA. The CDR3 has 13 residues. Trimming at V came to 3 bases and at J to 8 bases, leaving 7 bases not matched to a gene. The CDR3 sequence is CSVERDRVGGYTF. Here the CDR3 DNA reads TGCAGCGTTGAGAGGGACAGGGTAGGAGGCTACACCTTC.

The table lists this clonotype with many counts. The gene calls are TRBV5-1 and TRBJ2-2, with TRBD2 matching 7 bases. The junction had 15 bases not matched to a gene; V was cut back by 4 bases and J by 3 bases. This CDR3 has 18 amino acids. Per germline, CDR1 SGHRS and CDR2 YFSETQ. CDR3 nucleotide sequence: TGCGCCAGCAGCCAGAACCTACTTACTAGCGCGTACACCGGGGAGCTGTTTTTT. Translating it yields CASSQNLLTSAYTGELFF.

Many counts were recorded for this clonotype. The chain recombines TRBV12-5 with TRBJ2-7, with D perhaps TRBD1 (5 bases). Germline CDR1 and CDR2: LGHNT and FRNRAP. CDR3 length: 12 residues. V gave up 6 bases and J gave up 8 bases, with 14 bases separating them. In nucleotides, the CDR3 is TGTGCTAGTGGACGAAGACAGAACCAGCAGTACTTC. Encoded protein: CASGRRQNQQYF.

This clonotype was recorded at least ten times. This chain uses TRBV3-1 with TRBJ2-5; 11 bases are shared with TRBD2. The junction had 3 bases not matched to a gene; V was cut back by 3 bases and J by 3 bases. Germline CDR1 reads LGHDT; CDR2 reads YNNKEL (reference sequence). The CDR3 covers 15 residues. The CDR3 region is CASSQEGLAEETQYF. The CDR3 DNA sequence: TGTGCCAGCAGCCAGGAGGGACTAGCGGAAGAGACCCAGTACTTC.

This clonotype was found many times. The rearrangement links TRBV3-1 to TRBJ1-2, with D possibly TRBD1 on 6 matching bases. CDR3 length: 12 residues. The V gene's germline CDR1 is LGHDT and CDR2 YNNKEL (reference sequence). V dropped 3 bases and J dropped 8 bases, with 10 bases sitting between them. CDR3 in DNA: TGTGCCAGCAGCCAGGCAGGGGTGGGCTACACCTTC. Protein sequence: CASSQAGVGYTF.

The sample holds many counts of this clonotype. The V call is TRBV7-9, the J call TRBJ2-5, with 9 nucleotides matching TRBD1. The CDR3 spans 16 residues. With V trimmed by 5 bases and J by 3 bases, 10 bases remained unmatched. Germline V gene lookup returns CDR1 SEHNR and CDR2 FQNEAQ (reference sequence). DNA for the CDR3: TGTGCCAGCAGCCCGCACTACGGGACAGGGAAAGAGACCCAGTACTTC. Translation gives CASSPHYGTGKETQYF.

This clonotype was found many times. This chain uses TRBV12-3 or TRBV12-4 with TRBJ2-6; perhaps TRBD2 as D (5 bases). The germline V and J ends were trimmed by 5 bases and 2 bases, with 10 bases remaining between them. The CDR3 covers 15 residues. The CDR3 sequence is CASSPGIPGANVLTF. The CDR3 region has the DNA TGTGCCAGCAGTCCCGGGATCCCTGGGGCCAACGTCCTGACTTTC.

This clonotype was counted ten times or more. The chain employs TRBV30 and TRBJ2-5; possible D gene TRBD1, 6 bases. Trimming left V 3 bases short and J 1 base short, with 12 bases between. The CDR3 consists of 14 residues. In germline, CDR1 is GTSNPN, CDR2 SVGIG (reference sequence). DNA for the CDR3: TGTGCCTGGAGAAAGTTGGACAGCCAAGAGACCCAGTACTTC. Translating it yields CAWRKLDSQETQYF. The whole variable domain, remainder taken from reference TRBV30 and TRBJ2-5, is SQTIHQWPATLVQPVGSPLSLECTVEGTSNPNLYWYRQAAGRGLQLLFYSVGIGQISSEVPQNLSASRPQDRQFILSSKKLLLSDSGFYLCAWRKLDSQETQYFGPGTRLLVL.

CDR3 residues: CSVDSSSGANVLTF. CDR3 in DNA: TGCAGCGTTGACTCAAGCTCTGGGGCCAACGTCCTGACTTTC. The V call is TRBV29-1, the J call TRBJ2-6; D gene unclear. The germline V and J ends were trimmed by 3 bases and 0 bases, with 6 bases remaining between them. CDR3 length: 14 residues. CDR1 SQVTM and CDR2 ANQGSEA come from the germline V gene.

This clonotype has at least ten counts. The rearrangement uses TRBV29-1 and TRBJ1-3, with D hard to call. The CDR3 sequence is 13 residues long. Trimming removed 4 bases at V and 0 bases at J, with 7 bases between. Germline V gene lookup returns CDR1 SQVTM and CDR2 ANQGSEA. CDR3: CSVGNSSGNTIYF. The CDR3 DNA reads TGCAGCGTTGGAAACAGCTCTGGAAACACCATATATTTT.

This clonotype has a count of ten or more. The J gene is TRBJ2-4, the V gene TRBV10-3; TRBD2 matches at 7 bases. CDR3 length: 12 amino acids. V lost 3 bases and J lost 9; bases outside the gene matches: 2. Germline lookup yields CDR1 ENHRY and CDR2 SYGVKD. DNA for the CDR3: TGTGCCATCAGTGACTCGGGGGGCATTCAGTACTTC. It is translated as CAISDSGGIQYF.

This clonotype was seen at least ten times. V gene TRBV3-1 combines with J gene TRBJ2-7, with 12 nucleotides matching TRBD2. From germline, CDR1 is LGHDT and CDR2 YNNKEL (reference sequence). V was pared by 6 bases and J by 4 bases, with 4 bases of the junction left unmatched. The length of the CDR3 is 14 residues. The CDR3 loop is CASRQTSGGYEQYF. DNA for the CDR3: TGTGCCAGCAGACAGACTAGCGGGGGTTACGAGCAGTACTTC.

This clonotype was seen many times. The chain recombines TRBV27 with TRBJ2-7, with D perhaps given as TRBD1 or TRBD2 (6 bases each). Trimming cost V 6 bases and J 2 bases, with 17 bases left between them. Germline V lookup: CDR1 MNHEY, CDR2 SMNVEV (reference sequence). CDR3 length equals 15 residues. In DNA form, the CDR3 reads TGTGCCAGCAGCCCCCGGGGGCGCGAGACCTACGAGCAGTACTTC. Translating gives CASSPRGRETYEQYF.